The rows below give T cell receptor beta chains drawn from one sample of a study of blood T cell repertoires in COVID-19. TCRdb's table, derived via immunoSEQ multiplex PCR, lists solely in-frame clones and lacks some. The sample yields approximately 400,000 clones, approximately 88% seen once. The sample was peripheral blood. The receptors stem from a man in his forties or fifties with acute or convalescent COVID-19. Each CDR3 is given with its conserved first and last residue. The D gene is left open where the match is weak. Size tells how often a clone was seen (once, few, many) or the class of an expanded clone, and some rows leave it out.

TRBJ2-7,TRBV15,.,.,CATSRAGGGYEQYF,TGTGCCACCAGCAGAGCGGGGGGCGGGTACGAGCAGTACTTC
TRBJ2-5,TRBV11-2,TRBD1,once,CASSLGPGGQETQYF,TGTGCCAGCAGCTTGGGTCCAGGGGGACAAGAGACCCAGTACTTC
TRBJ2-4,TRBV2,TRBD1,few,CASSPGQGVSEYF,TGTGCCAGCAGTCCAGGACAGGGGGTCTCGGAGTACTTC
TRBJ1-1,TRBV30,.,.,CALQVRVETEAFF,TGTGCCTTGCAAGTACGTGTGGAGACTGAAGCTTTCTTT
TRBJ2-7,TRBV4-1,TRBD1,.,CASSQAATGSSYEQYF,TGCGCCAGCAGCCAAGCGGCGACAGGGAGCTCCTACGAGCAGTACTTC
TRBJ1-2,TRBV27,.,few,CASSFSPVLDTPRLNYGYTF,TGTGCCAGCAGTTTCTCCCCCGTTTTGGACACACCCCGCCTTAACTATGGCTACACCTTC
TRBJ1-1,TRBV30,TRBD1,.,CAWSETGVTEAFF,TGTGCCTGGAGCGAGACAGGGGTCACTGAAGCTTTCTTT
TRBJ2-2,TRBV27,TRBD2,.,CAIGLAANTGELFF,TGTGCCATAGGGCTAGCGGCCAACACCGGGGAGCTGTTTTTT
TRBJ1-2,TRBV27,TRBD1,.,CASSPGTGPYTF,TGTGCCAGCAGTCCCGGGACAGGGCCCTACACCTTC
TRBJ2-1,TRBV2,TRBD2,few,CASSGSGVILNEQFF,TGTGCCAGCAGTGGGAGCGGGGTGATTCTCAATGAGCAGTTCTTC
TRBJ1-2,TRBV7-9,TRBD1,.,CASSFQGAYGYTF,TGTGCCAGCAGCTTCCAGGGGGCCTATGGCTACACCTTC
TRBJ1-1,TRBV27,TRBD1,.,CASSSGGELKAFF,TGTGCCAGCAGCTCAGGGGGAGAACTTAAAGCTTTCTTT
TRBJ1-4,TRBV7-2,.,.,CASSLVSGGDEKLFF,TGTGCCAGCAGCTTAGTTTCGGGGGGAGATGAAAAACTGTTTTTT
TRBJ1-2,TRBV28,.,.,CASSDLETELYGYTF,TGTGCCAGCAGTGACCTCGAGACAGAATTGTATGGCTACACCTTC
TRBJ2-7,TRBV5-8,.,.,CASQARGTYEQYF,TGTGCCAGTCAAGCCAGAGGGACCTACGAGCAGTACTTC
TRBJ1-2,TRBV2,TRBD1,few,CASTPDRVGYGYTF,TGTGCCAGCACCCCGGACAGGGTGGGCTATGGCTACACCTTC
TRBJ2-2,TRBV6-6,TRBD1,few,CASSPWGQPTGELFF,TGTGCCAGCAGCCCCTGGGGACAGCCCACCGGGGAGCTGTTTTTT
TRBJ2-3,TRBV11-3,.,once,CASSLLGSGTDTQYF,TGTGCCAGCAGCTTACTCGGGTCTGGAACAGATACGCAGTATTTT
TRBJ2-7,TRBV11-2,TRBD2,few,CASSPRRGLNEQYF,TGTGCCAGCAGCCCCAGGCGGGGACTAAACGAGCAGTACTTC
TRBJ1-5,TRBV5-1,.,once,CASSLDTGTQPQHF,TGCGCCAGCAGCTTGGACACAGGGACTCAGCCCCAGCATTTT
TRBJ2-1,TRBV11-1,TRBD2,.,CASSSRLAGYNEQFF,TGTGCCAGCAGCTCCCGACTAGCGGGATACAATGAGCAGTTCTTC
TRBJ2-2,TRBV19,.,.,CASSTPGSTGELFF,TGTGCCAGTAGTACTCCGGGATCCACCGGGGAGCTGTTTTTT
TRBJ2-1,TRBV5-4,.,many,CASSLSNRVGQFF,TGTGCCAGCAGCTTATCGAACCGGGTGGGGCAGTTCTTC
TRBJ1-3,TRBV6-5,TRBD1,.,CASIRGRKGNTIYF,TGTGCCAGCATCAGGGGGCGGAAAGGAAACACCATATATTTT
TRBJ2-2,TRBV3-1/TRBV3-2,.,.,CASSPSALRGTGELFF,TGTGCCAGCAGCCCCTCGGCCCTTAGGGGAACCGGGGAGCTGTTTTTT
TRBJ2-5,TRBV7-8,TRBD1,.,CASSLAGTAQETQYF,TGTGCCAGCAGCTTAGCGGGGACAGCCCAAGAGACCCAGTACTTC
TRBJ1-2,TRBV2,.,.,CASSEGARGGYTF,TGTGCCAGCAGTGAGGGGGCACGGGGTGGCTACACCTTC
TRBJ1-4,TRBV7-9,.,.,CASSLWEANEKLFF,TGTGCCAGCAGCTTATGGGAGGCTAATGAAAAACTGTTTTTT
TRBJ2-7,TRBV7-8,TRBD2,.,CASSLVRGLAGADYEQYF,TGTGCCAGCAGCTTAGTGAGAGGGCTAGCGGGGGCGGATTACGAGCAGTACTTC
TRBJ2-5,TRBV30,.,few,CAWSVNAGTYQETQYF,TGTGCCTGGAGTGTTAACGCGGGCACCTACCAAGAGACCCAGTACTTC
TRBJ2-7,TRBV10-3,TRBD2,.,CAISLSGRAYEQYF,TGTGCCATCAGTCTTAGCGGGAGGGCCTACGAGCAGTACTTC